This passage covers 23 T cell receptor beta chains from one sample sequenced in a study of blood T cells in healthy people across ages. Together with a sample-barcoded 5' primer, a J-beta primer mix was included in a second PCR lasting about 6 to 11 cycles. TCRdb ran MiXCR on the 5' RACE reads and lists one entry per CDR3 protein. The table lists about 640,000 distinct CDR3 sequences, 58% of them singletons. The sequenced sample consisted of blood. These receptors came from a man in his fifties or sixties in good health.

The gene calls are TRBV6-2 or TRBV6-3 and TRBJ2-7; the D call may be TRBD1 or TRBD2 (5 bases each). V shed 6 bases and J shed 1 base, with 19 bases lying between them. Germline V gene data show CDR1 as MNHEY and CDR2 as SVGEGT. The length of the CDR3 is 16 residues. The CDR3 reads CASRPLGRGISYEQYF. As DNA, the CDR3 is TGTGCCAGCAGACCGTTGGGACGGGGAATATCCTACGAGCAGTACTTC.

The chain carries TRBV5-1 and TRBJ2-1; 10 nucleotides line up with TRBD1. The V gene's germline CDR1 is SGHRS and CDR2 YFSETQ. J lost 8 bases, V lost 1 base, and 12 bases had no gene match. This CDR3 has 17 amino acids. CDR3 DNA: TGCGCCAGCAGCTTGAGCGTTCCGGGACAGGGGCGGGATGAGCAGTTCTTC. Protein product: CASSLSVPGQGRDEQFF.

V and J are TRBV27 and TRBJ1-2, with 12 bases matching TRBD1. There are 16 residues in the CDR3. Trimming at V came to 3 bases and at J to 5 bases, leaving 7 bases not matched to a gene. Germline CDR1 and CDR2: MNHEY and SMNVEV (reference sequence). The CDR3 protein is CASSFSGQGARYGYTF. The CDR3 nucleotides are TGTGCCAGCAGTTTCTCGGGACAGGGGGCGCGATATGGCTACACCTTC.

The V gene is TRBV3-1, the J gene TRBJ1-5; D uncertain. Deletions cut 3 bases from V and 3 bases from J, with 12 bases between. The CDR3 is 15 amino acids. Germline CDR1 reads LGHDT; CDR2 reads YNNKEL (reference sequence). The CDR3 sequence is CASSQDARVNQPQHF. The CDR3 bases are TGTGCCAGCAGCCAGGACGCTCGGGTCAATCAGCCCCAGCATTTT.

Remarks on this clonotype: Compared with germline, one end of the junction differs, possibly owing to a read error. V usage is TRBV5-1 and J usage is TRBJ2-7, with D possibly TRBD1 on 5 matching bases. Germline CDR1 and CDR2: SGHRS and YFSETQ. There are 14 residues in the CDR3. The CDR3 sequence: CASSFRRGSDEQYF. For the CDR3, the DNA is TGCGCCAGCAGCTTCCGTAGGGGCTCCGACGAGCAGTACTTC.

V gene TRBV6-5 combines with J gene TRBJ2-2, with 7 bases matching TRBD1. Germline assignment: CDR1 MNHEY and CDR2 SVGAGI. This CDR3 region has 12 residues. The V gene end was trimmed by 11 bases and the J gene end by 2 bases; junction bases not matched to a gene: 2. As DNA, the CDR3 is TGTGCCGCAGGGGGTAACACCGGGGAGCTGTTTTTT. It yields the protein CAAGGNTGELFF.

The sample holds many counts of this clonotype. The chain is built from TRBV7-9 and TRBJ2-7; D is unresolved. This CDR3 has 11 residues. The germline V and J ends were trimmed by 2 bases and 5 bases, with 4 bases remaining between them. Per the germline V gene, CDR1 is SEHNR and CDR2 is FQNEAQ (reference sequence). Written as DNA, the CDR3 is TGTGCCAGCAGCTTACGCGACGAGCAGTACTTC. The encoded protein is CASSLRDEQYF.

This clonotype showed up just once. The genes are TRBV2 and TRBJ1-2; 7 positions agree with TRBD1. V lost 6 bases to trimming and J lost 11 bases; unmatched junction nucleotides: 15. CDR1 is SNHLY and CDR2 is FYNNEI in the germline V gene. This CDR3 is built from 14 residues. The CDR3 region has the DNA TGTGCCAGCAGCTCCGGGACAGAGCGTTTGGGATACACCTTC. It yields the protein CASSSGTERLGYTF.

CDR3 amino acids: CASSAGGTNYNEQFF. The CDR3 nucleotides read TGTGCCAGCAGCGCCGGGGGGACTAACTACAATGAGCAGTTCTTC. This sequence joins TRBV9 and TRBJ2-1; 7 nucleotides align to TRBD2. The J segment lost 3 bases and the V segment lost 3 bases, leaving 6 bases of the junction unmatched. Per germline, CDR1 SGDLS and CDR2 YYNGEE. CDR3 length: 15 amino acids.

This rearrangement joins TRBV5-1 to TRBJ1-2, with a weak D call TRBD1 (5 bases). CDR3 length: 11 residues. Per germline, CDR1 SGHRS and CDR2 YFSETQ. V was trimmed by 5 bases and J by 5 bases, leaving 7 bases between them. CDR3 nucleotide sequence: TGCGCCAGCAGTGGGGCTTATGGCTACACCTTC. It translates to CASSGAYGYTF.

The chain is built from TRBV7-6 and TRBJ1-2; D is ambiguous. In germline, CDR1 is SGHVS, CDR2 FNYEAQ. V gave up 1 base and J gave up 4 bases, with 13 bases separating them. This CDR3 is built from 15 residues. Here the CDR3 reads CASSLEAGGSYGYTF. The CDR3 nucleotides read TGTGCCAGCAGCTTAGAGGCCGGCGGCAGCTATGGCTACACCTTC.

Concerning this clonotype itself: A junction boundary mismatches the germline segment, possibly from a read error. J is TRBJ2-1 and V is TRBV20-1; TRBD1 aligns across 7 bases. Germline CDR1 and CDR2: DFQATT and SNEGSKA (reference sequence). The CDR3 covers 13 residues. Here the CDR3 DNA reads TGCAGTGTTAGAGATCAGGGGGTGGATGAGCAGTTCTTC. It yields the protein CSVRDQGVDEQFF.

This clonotype has a handful of counts. The chain joins TRBV3-1 to TRBJ2-5; tentatively, D is TRBD2 (5 bases). V was pared by 1 base and J by 9 bases, with 18 bases between. The CDR3 length is 15 residues. Germline values: CDR1 LGHDT, CDR2 YNNKEL (reference sequence). CDR3 in amino acids: CASSQGLASMGSQYF. The CDR3, as DNA: TGTGCCAGCAGCCAAGGTCTAGCTTCGATGGGATCCCAGTACTTC.

The chain combines TRBV14 with TRBJ1-2, with D possibly TRBD1 on 6 matching bases. Per the germline V gene, CDR1 is SGHDN and CDR2 is FVKESK. There are 13 residues in the CDR3. V lost 0 bases and J 8 bases, leaving 10 bases between the germline ends. CDR3: CASSQDQGHGYTF. CDR3 sequence (DNA): TGTGCCAGCAGCCAAGATCAGGGGCACGGCTACACCTTC.

CDR3 sequence reads: CASSSVAYEQYF. The CDR3 region has the DNA TGTGCCAGCTCTAGCGTTGCCTACGAGCAGTACTTC. The chain is built from TRBV11-2 and TRBJ2-7, with TRBD2 as a possible D gene (6 bases). Germline V gene data show CDR1 as SGHAT and CDR2 as FQNNGV. This CDR3 comprises 12 residues. The V end was cut by 8 bases, the J end by 2 bases, with 10 bases between. The entire variable domain, with the rest obtained from reference TRBV11-2 and TRBJ2-7, is as follows: EAGVAQSPRYKIIEKRQSVAFWCNPISGHATLYWYQQILGQGPKLLIQFQNNGVVDDSQLPKDRFSAERLKGVDSTLKIQPAKLEDSAVYLCASSSVAYEQYFGPGTRLTVT.

The chain uses TRBV28 and TRBJ2-3, with D possibly being TRBD1 (5 bases). The CDR3 loop spans 16 amino acids. Germline V lookup: CDR1 MDHEN, CDR2 SYDVKM. V was trimmed by 6 bases and J by 0 bases, leaving 16 bases between them. CDR3 sequence: CASSPRQRASTDTQYF. The CDR3, as DNA: TGTGCCAGCAGCCCTCGACAGCGTGCTAGCACAGATACGCAGTATTTT.

This rearrangement joins TRBV5-1 to TRBJ2-1, with D possibly being TRBD2 (6 bases). Looked up from germline, CDR1 is SGHRS and CDR2 is YFSETQ. This CDR3 is 20 amino acids long. V was pared by 5 bases and J by 0 bases, with 27 bases between. The CDR3 DNA is TGCGCCAGCAGGCCACGGGGGACTCCCAGTGTGACCAGCTCCTACAATGAGCAGTTCTTC. Its protein product is CASRPRGTPSVTSSYNEQFF.

The chain couples TRBV4-1 to TRBJ2-3; 7 nucleotides agree with TRBD1. The CDR3 has 15 residues. Germline lookup yields CDR1 MGHRA and CDR2 YSYEKL. Unmatched junction bases numbered 7, after V lost 4 bases and J lost 3 bases. CDR3 region: CASSPRGGWTDTQYF. As DNA, the CDR3 is TGCGCCAGCAGCCCGAGAGGGGGCTGGACAGATACGCAGTATTTT.

J is TRBJ2-1 and V is TRBV9; D unresolved. Germline V lookup: CDR1 SGDLS, CDR2 YYNGEE. This CDR3 has 16 amino acids. V was cut by 2 bases and J by 0 bases, with 12 bases left in between. In DNA form, the CDR3 reads TGTGCCAGCAGCGTTCGACCCGTGAGCTCCTACAATGAGCAGTTCTTC. It encodes CASSVRPVSSYNEQFF.

In its sample, this clonotype was seen a few times. The V call is TRBV6-5, the J call TRBJ1-1, with 7 nucleotides matching TRBD1. Losses at the gene ends were 4 bases for V and 0 bases for J; bases not matched to a gene: 5. This CDR3 has 15 amino acids. Germline-derived CDR1 and CDR2 are MNHEY and SVGAGI. This CDR3 is CASSSPTGLNTEAFF. Here the CDR3 DNA reads TGTGCCAGCAGTTCCCCGACAGGGCTGAACACTGAAGCTTTCTTT.

The chain carries TRBV5-1 and TRBJ1-1; D is unclear. Germline assignment: CDR1 SGHRS and CDR2 YFSETQ. CDR3 size: 15 residues. V lost 0 bases to trimming and J lost 2 bases, with 11 bases between them. For the CDR3, the DNA is TGCGCCAGCAGCTTGGAGGCAGTACTAAACACTGAAGCTTTCTTT. Translated: CASSLEAVLNTEAFF. Full variable domain (outside the CDR3, taken from reference TRBV5-1 and TRBJ1-1): KAGVTQTPRYLIKTRGQQVTLSCSPISGHRSVSWYQQTPGQGLQFLFEYFSETQRNKGNFPGRFSGRQFSNSRSEMNVSTLELGDSALYLCASSLEAVLNTEAFFGQGTRLTVV.

Remarks on this clonotype: One end of the junction varies from germline; a read error may be responsible. The chain couples TRBV28 to TRBJ1-6; D gene unclear. Germline CDR1 and CDR2: MDHEN and SYDVKM. The CDR3 spans 12 residues. The CDR3 DNA is TGTGCCAGCAGTTTGAAAGTCTCACCCCCCCACTTT. This translates into CASSLKVSPPHF.

This clonotype came up once. V and J are TRBV20-1 and TRBJ2-1; 8 nucleotides line up with TRBD2. With 5 bases clipped from V and 1 base from J, the junction kept 10 bases outside the gene matches. This CDR3 has 16 residues. Germline V lookup: CDR1 DFQATT, CDR2 SNEGSKA (reference sequence). The CDR3 is CSADRSGTSSYNEQFF. The CDR3 DNA sequence: TGCAGTGCTGACCGCTCCGGGACTAGTTCCTACAATGAGCAGTTCTTC.